The 24 T cell receptor beta chains below all came from one sample that was sequenced in a study. Cells sorted as Tregs were CD4+, CD25+ and CD127-/low. TCRdb called the 5' RACE reads again in MiXCR, with one record for every CDR3 protein. Of approximately 10,000 distinct CDR3 sequences in the sample, roughly 25% were seen once. Sequencing was performed on Tregs sorted from blood. The receptors derive from a female donor with breast cancer.

This clonotype was observed a single time. A much bigger clone sits one base away, suggesting this may be a read error. V usage is TRBV6-4 and J usage is TRBJ1-1, with 7 bases that match TRBD1. Germline-derived CDR1 and CDR2 are MRHNA and SNTAGT. The CDR3 spans 13 residues. The CDR3 DNA is TGTGCCGGCAGTGCCTCAGGGGGCACTGAAGCTTTCTTT. Translating gives CAGSASGGTEAFF.

For this clonotype: Because it lacks the conserved phenylalanine or tryptophan at the end, this CDR3 is likely a read error. CDR3 in DNA: TGTGCCAGCAGCTTCCCGGGCGGCTCCTACAATGAGCAGTTCCTC. Protein: CASSFPGGSYNEQFL. J is TRBJ2-1 and V is TRBV11-2; D not certain. CDR3 length: 15 amino acids. Trimming removed 3 bases at V and 0 bases at J, with 9 bases between. Germline V lookup: CDR1 SGHAT, CDR2 FQNNGV.

The V and J genes are TRBV6-1 and TRBJ2-1; D gene unclear. V shed 1 base and J shed 5 bases, with 6 bases lying between them. In germline, CDR1 is MNHNS, CDR2 SASEGT. The CDR3 length is 13 residues. The chain's CDR3 is CASSEGRDNEQFF. The CDR3 DNA follows: TGTGCCAGCAGTGAAGGCAGAGACAATGAGCAGTTCTTC.

This clonotype was recorded many times. The chain is built from TRBV28 and TRBJ1-5; TRBD1 aligns across 10 bases. The germline gives CDR1 MDHEN, CDR2 SYDVKM. V shed 5 bases and J 5 bases; nucleotides not matched to a gene: 6. This CDR3 spans 15 amino acids. Here the CDR3 reads CASSPLGQGDQPQHF. The CDR3 coding sequence is TGTGCCAGCAGTCCCCTCGGACAGGGGGATCAGCCCCAGCATTTT.

This clonotype showed up many times. The rearrangement uses TRBV2 and TRBJ2-4; D remains unclear. This CDR3 has 13 amino acids. The germline V gene encodes CDR1 SNHLY and CDR2 FYNNEI. Trimming pared 4 bases from V and 3 bases from J, leaving 7 bases between. The CDR3 region is CASSAPGKNIQYF. In nucleotides, the CDR3 is TGTGCCAGCAGTGCCCCTGGCAAAAACATTCAGTACTTC. The whole variable domain, filled in from reference TRBV2 and TRBJ2-4, reads EPEVTQTPSHQVTQMGQEVILRCVPISNHLYFYWYRQILGQKVEFLVSFYNNEISEKSEIFDDQFSVERPDGSNFTLKIRSTKLEDSAMYFCASSAPGKNIQYFGAGTRLSVL.

The chain employs TRBV20-1 and TRBJ2-1; TRBD2 aligns across 9 bases. V lost 5 bases to trimming and J lost 6 bases; unmatched junction nucleotides: 5. The CDR3 loop spans 13 amino acids. Germline CDR1 and CDR2: DFQATT and SNEGSKA (reference sequence). The CDR3 reads CSADQAGGNEQFF. CDR3 DNA sequence: TGCAGTGCTGATCAAGCGGGGGGCAATGAGCAGTTCTTC.

In this sample, this clonotype is medium-sized. The chain links TRBV5-1 to TRBJ1-1; 10 bases align to TRBD1. CDR3 size: 13 residues. Per germline, CDR1 SGHRS and CDR2 YFSETQ. Trimming cost V 5 bases and J 6 bases; bases outside gene matches: 4. The CDR3 DNA follows: TGCGCCAGCAGGGGACAGGGGTGGCCTGAAGCTTTCTTT. It is translated as CASRGQGWPEAFF.

Concerning this clonotype itself: This may arise from a read error, as a much more abundant clone is one base away. The rearrangement links TRBV29-1 to TRBJ1-2; D perhaps matches TRBD1 (5 bases). Trimming removed 2 bases at V and 0 bases at J, with 13 bases between. The CDR3 is 15 amino acids. CDR1 and CDR2 (germline): SQVTM, ANQGSEA. CDR3 sequence reads: CSVELSRTTNYGYTF. The CDR3 bases are TGCAGCGTTGAACTCTCCAGGACAACTAACTATGGCTACACCTTC.

This clonotype has at least ten counts. The chain has TRBV27 and TRBJ1-4; D remains unclear. The CDR3 is made up of 15 amino acids. V was shortened by 2 bases and J by 8 bases, with 15 bases between the two germline ends. Germline CDR1 is MNHEY and CDR2 is SMNVEV (reference sequence). The CDR3 DNA follows: TGTGCCAGCAGTTTAAGAGGTGTAGTGGGGGAAAAACTGTTTTTT. It codes for CASSLRGVVGEKLFF.

In regard to this clonotype: One end of the junction varies from germline; a read error may be responsible. The V call is TRBV20-1, the J call TRBJ2-7; no firm D call. Germline-derived CDR1 and CDR2 are DFQATT and SNEGSKA (reference sequence). This CDR3 has 12 amino acids. CDR3 DNA: TGCAGCGCTAGAGACACTACCCACGAGCAGTACTTC. Its protein product is CSARDTTHEQYF.

This clonotype has just a few counts. A read error may be the cause here, since a much bigger clone is one base away. Here the CDR3 omits its conserved ending phenylalanine or tryptophan, so a read error is the likely source. The rearrangement links TRBV20-1 to TRBJ1-1; D gene uncertain. The CDR3 has 13 residues. Trimming shortened V by 0 bases and J by 5 bases, and 10 bases separated the two germline ends. Germline CDR1 reads DFQATT; CDR2 reads SNEGSKA (reference sequence). The CDR3 nucleotides are TGCAGTGCTAGAGAACCGCCGCGGACTGAAGCTTTCTCT. Amino acids: CSAREPPRTEAFS.

With respect to this clonotype: Since a much larger clone is just one base distant, this may be a read error. The J gene is TRBJ2-1, the V gene TRBV19; 10 nucleotides agree with TRBD2. Germline-derived CDR1 and CDR2 are LNHDA and SQIVND (reference sequence). The CDR3 has 17 amino acids. The CDR3 is CASSIARTSGPYDEQFF. The CDR3 DNA reads TGTGCCAGTAGTATAGCCCGGACTAGCGGTCCCTACGATGAGCAGTTCTTC. Looking up the rest from reference TRBV19 and TRBJ2-1 gives the full variable domain: DGGITQSPKYLFRKEGQNVTLSCEQNLNHDAMYWYRQDPGQGLRLIYYSQIVNDFQKGDIAEGYSVSREKKESFPLTVTSAQKNPTAFYLCASSIARTSGPYDEQFFGPGTRLTVL.

This clonotype appeared many times. The chain recombines TRBV2 with TRBJ1-5; D not certain. Germline-derived CDR1 and CDR2 are SNHLY and FYNNEI. This CDR3 contains 14 residues. The ends were cut back, 3 bases at V and 7 bases at J, with 13 bases in the middle. The CDR3 region has the DNA TGTGCCAGCAGTGACACGCCGATAGTGCAGCCCCAGCATTTT. This translates into CASSDTPIVQPQHF. Variable domain in full (rest from reference TRBV2 and TRBJ1-5): EPEVTQTPSHQVTQMGQEVILRCVPISNHLYFYWYRQILGQKVEFLVSFYNNEISEKSEIFDDQFSVERPDGSNFTLKIRSTKLEDSAMYFCASSDTPIVQPQHFGDGTRLSIL.

Many counts were recorded for this clonotype. The junction and the germline gene differ at one end; a read error may be behind it. This rearrangement joins TRBV5-1 to TRBJ2-1, with D unresolved. Germline CDR1 and CDR2: SGHRS and YFSETQ. This CDR3 has 13 residues. The CDR3 coding sequence is TGCGCCAGCAGCTTGGAGTCCTTCAATGAGCAGTTCTTC. As protein: CASSLESFNEQFF.

This clonotype was counted at least ten times. The chain is built from TRBV7-9 and TRBJ1-2, with D unclear. V lost 0 bases and J 8 bases, leaving 10 bases between the germline ends. This CDR3 comprises 13 residues. Germline loops: CDR1 SEHNR, CDR2 FQNEAQ (reference sequence). CDR3 loop: CASSLAGGRGYTF. The CDR3 DNA sequence: TGTGCCAGCAGCTTAGCGGGCGGTCGAGGCTACACCTTC.

As regards this clonotype: It is likely a read error, because the conserved phenylalanine at the end of the CDR3 is missing. The DNA is omitted, as the CDR3 cannot be located on it reliably, and the CDR3 follows TCRdb's listing. The chain uses TRBV15 and TRBJ2-5. Per the germline V gene, CDR1 is LNHNV and CDR2 is YYDKDF (reference sequence). The CDR3 has 16 amino acids, counting both end residues. CDR3 residues: CATSARGPRWGETLYL.

This clonotype was seen a handful of times. The V and J genes are TRBV27 and TRBJ2-7; TRBD1 matches 7 bases. Trimming took 3 bases from V and 5 from J; bases not matched to a gene: 19. The CDR3 has 18 residues. CDR1 and CDR2 (germline): MNHEY, SMNVEV (reference sequence). CDR3 amino acids: CASSFQRQWRTGSNEQYF. The CDR3 DNA sequence: TGTGCCAGCAGTTTCCAACGACAATGGAGGACAGGATCTAACGAGCAGTACTTC.

This clonotype has a count of ten or more. V usage is TRBV6-1 and J usage is TRBJ1-5, with TRBD1 as a possible D gene (5 bases). Trimming shortened V by 6 bases and J by 1 base, and 19 bases separated the two germline ends. The CDR3 spans 17 residues. Germline lookup yields CDR1 MNHNS and CDR2 SASEGT. The CDR3 coding sequence is TGTGCCAGCAGCTTCGAGGGGCAGCCTTTCAGCAATCAGCCCCAGCATTTT. Its protein product is CASSFEGQPFSNQPQHF.

In the case of this clonotype: The conserved final phenylalanine or tryptophan is absent from the CDR3, which likely points to a read error. V usage is TRBV6-6 and J usage is TRBJ1-4; D unresolved. CDR1 MNHNY and CDR2 SVGAGI come from the germline V gene (reference sequence). The CDR3 consists of 12 residues. The CDR3 DNA sequence: TGTGTCAGCAGTTACGTCCGAGAAAAACTGTTTTAT. This translates into CVSSYVREKLFY.

Regarding this clonotype: This may arise from a read error, as a much more abundant clone is one base away. V gene TRBV25-1 combines with J gene TRBJ2-7; D is undetermined. The CDR3 covers 14 residues. Germline V gives CDR1 MGHDK, CDR2 SYGVNS. The CDR3 loop is CASSEGLLAEEQHF. In DNA, the CDR3 is TGTGCCAGCAGTGAAGGGCTGTTAGCTGAAGAGCAGCACTTC.

This clonotype has only a few counts. The chain couples TRBV12-3 or TRBV12-4 to TRBJ1-3, with D possibly matching TRBD1 (5 bases). Trimming removed 5 bases at V and 0 bases at J, with 14 bases between. The CDR3 sequence is 16 residues long. The DNA of the CDR3 is TGTGCCAGCAGTCCAGGACACTGGAGCTCTGGAAACACCATATATTTT. Protein product: CASSPGHWSSGNTIYF.

This clonotype came up once. Germline is not matched at one junction end, which may reflect a read error. This sequence joins TRBV6-5 and TRBJ2-1, with D uncertain. The CDR3 spans 14 residues. Germline V lookup: CDR1 MNHEY, CDR2 SVGAGI. For the CDR3, the DNA is TGTGCCAGCAGTTACATAGTCTCCCACAATGAGCAGTCCTTC. Translated, it gives CASSYIVSHNEQSF.

In its sample, this clonotype was seen many times. The gene calls are TRBV18 and TRBJ1-1; D call uncertain. From germline, CDR1 is KGHSH and CDR2 LQKENI. The CDR3 loop spans 14 amino acids. The V and J ends lost 4 bases and 1 base respectively, with 10 bases between them. For the CDR3, the DNA is TGTGCCAGCTCACTTGGGGAGGAGAACACTGAAGCTTTCTTT. It is translated as CASSLGEENTEAFF.

This clonotype is labeled medium-sized. The chain recombines TRBV3-1 with TRBJ2-7; D is ambiguous. Trimming left V 1 base short and J 4 bases short, with 5 bases between. The germline V gene has CDR1 LGHDT and CDR2 YNNKEL (reference sequence). This CDR3 is 12 amino acids long. CDR3 loop: CASSQAGYEQYF. CDR3 coding DNA: TGTGCCAGCAGCCAAGCTGGGTACGAGCAGTACTTC.